What follows is one T cell receptor (beta chain) and its context. Antigen: not known. The source of the sample is a study of cytomegalovirus exposure and HLA in healthy donors. Whole-study results and caveats: Previous analysis showed most TCR beta V segments were productive about 87% or about 30% of the time. Later analysis placed DRB1 highest and HLA-C lowest in TCR association rates, which differed by HLA locus. For TCR beta chains, V- and J-gene trimming was later linked to a missense DCLRE1C variant. Common viral pathogens seemed, in a later analysis, to connect with several of the most significant clusters.

The CDR3 sequence is 13 residues long. After removal of 3 bases from V and 4 bases from J, the junction contained 3 bases not matched to a gene. The PCR ran on 60 Vbeta and 13 Jbeta primers. Sequencing used immunoSEQ multiplex PCR; TCRdb keeps in-frame clones, though not all of them. The repertoire consists of 110,000 or so clones, with 81% occurring once and the leading ten covering 2.2%. Sequences were obtained from PBMCs. This TCR came from a woman aged 25 to 45 in good health and CMV-seronegative. The chain links TRBV23-1 to TRBJ2-7, with 7 bases lining up with TRBD2. TRBV23-1 is identified as an open reading frame with a role that is uncertain. The CDR3 protein is CASSQGSGYEQYF. CDR3 sequence (DNA): TGCGCCAGCAGTCAGGGTAGCGGGTACGAGCAGTACTTC.